This TCR beta chain was captured in a study of cytomegalovirus exposure and HLA in healthy donors. The germline V gene encodes CDR1 LNHDA and CDR2 SQIVND (reference sequence). V lost 7 bases to trimming and J lost 7 bases, with 22 bases between them. The CDR3 consists of 15 residues. The PCR was carried out with 60 Vbeta primers and 13 Jbeta primers. Generated by immunoSEQ multiplex PCR, the TCRdb table keeps only in-frame clones and is missing some. The sample carries some 150,000 clones, 80% to 90% recorded once. Concerning this clone: Its antigen remains unidentified.

General study results and limits: The likely explanation for a cluster of highly shared sequence variants was sequencing artifact.

The sample taken for sequencing was PBMCs. The TCR was taken from a woman aged 18-29 years in good health and CMV-seropositive. The rearrangement links TRBV19 to TRBJ1-1; D not certain. Here the CDR3 DNA reads TGTGCCAGTAATAACTGGTCTCCCGGGTCAGTTGAAGCTTTCTTT. Translation: CASNNWSPGSVEAFF.